A selection of T cell receptor beta chains follows, all from one sample in a study of OX40 agonist ivuxolimab in advanced cancers. The assay was immunoSEQ multiplex PCR, and TCRdb's table has in-frame clones only and misses some. This repertoire shows about 38,000 clones, nearly 85% found once; its top ten account for 21%. The starting material was CD4+ or CD8+ T cells sorted from blood, obtained in a trial of the OX40 agonist ivuxolimab. The source of these receptors is an adult with an advanced solid tumor such as melanoma, head and neck, liver or kidney cancer. Both conserved end residues are part of each CDR3. A D gene is named only where the DNA matches it firmly. Clone size is given for some rows only: seen once, a few or many times, or a class if the clone is expanded.

TRBV10-1	.	TRBJ2-5	15	TRBD2	CASSESGGITETQYF	TGCGCCAGCAGTGAGTCCGGGGGGATCACGGAGACCCAGTACTTC
TRBV28	.	TRBJ2-7	16	.	CASSLLLWGPSYEQYF	TGTGCCAGCAGTTTATTACTTTGGGGGCCGTCCTACGAGCAGTACTTC
TRBV27	.	TRBJ2-7	14	TRBD1	CASSGTANSYEQYF	TGTGCCAGCAGTGGGACAGCCAATTCCTACGAGCAGTACTTC
TRBV11-2	.	TRBJ1-2	12	.	CASRYEPNGYTF	TGTGCCAGCAGATATGAACCAAATGGCTACACCTTC
TRBV5-8	.	TRBJ1-5	14	TRBD1	CASSVGQGDQPQHF	TGTGCCAGCAGCGTCGGACAGGGAGATCAGCCCCAGCATTTT
TRBV2	.	TRBJ2-7	13	TRBD1	CASNYRDSDEQYF	TGTGCCAGCAACTACCGGGACAGCGACGAGCAGTACTTC
TRBV5-1	.	TRBJ1-5	15	.	CASSLRGRQNQPQHF	TGCGCCAGCAGCTTGCGGGGTCGCCAAAATCAGCCCCAGCATTTT
TRBV5-1	.	TRBJ2-2	16	.	CASSLVQGPSTGELFF	TGCGCCAGCAGCTTGGTGCAGGGGCCTAGCACCGGGGAGCTGTTTTTT
TRBV18	.	TRBJ2-3	16	TRBD1	CASSPGTGGSVDTQYF	TGTGCCAGCTCTCCCGGGACAGGGGGCTCTGTAGATACGCAGTATTTT
TRBV7-2	.	TRBJ1-4	14	.	CASSFSTAGEKLFF	TGTGCCAGCAGCTTCAGTACAGCTGGAGAAAAACTGTTTTTT
TRBV18	once	TRBJ1-3	14	.	CASSIDISGNTIYF	TGTGCCAGCTCTATCGACATCTCTGGAAACACCATATATTTT
TRBV6-6	once	TRBJ2-7	14	TRBD2	CASTGLAGAYEQYF	TGTGCCAGCACTGGATTAGCGGGAGCCTACGAGCAGTACTTC
TRBV28	few	TRBJ2-2	13	.	CATLPGNTGELFF	TGTGCCACCCTGCCCGGAAACACCGGGGAGCTGTTTTTT
TRBV6-1	.	TRBJ2-5	14	.	CASSEALGDETQYF	TGTGCCAGCAGTGAAGCGCTCGGGGACGAGACCCAGTACTTC
TRBV6-6	.	TRBJ1-5	15	TRBD1	CASSYRAGGKQPQHF	TGTGCCAGCAGTTACAGGGCAGGGGGGAAGCAGCCCCAGCATTTT
TRBV11-2	.	TRBJ2-5	15	.	CASSLRGSIQETQYF	TGTGCCAGCAGCTTAAGGGGGAGTATACAAGAGACCCAGTACTTC
TRBV7-9	.	TRBJ1-2	14	.	CASSLVAEAYGYTF	TGTGCCAGCAGCTTAGTGGCGGAGGCATATGGCTACACCTTC
TRBV7-3	.	TRBJ2-3	17	.	CASSNPGGTGSTDTQYF	TGTGCCAGCAGCAACCCCGGAGGCACAGGGAGCACAGATACGCAGTATTTT
TRBV28	.	TRBJ1-2	12	.	CASSSLGLGYTF	TGTGCCAGCAGTTCCCTCGGGTTGGGTTACACCTTC
TRBV28	.	TRBJ2-1	16	TRBD2	CASSGGLAGGRNEQFF	TGTGCCAGCAGTGGGGGACTAGCGGGAGGACGTAATGAGCAGTTCTTC
TRBV19	.	TRBJ2-3	16	.	CASSSDRGGGTDTQYF	TGTGCCAGTAGTTCCGACAGAGGGGGAGGCACAGATACGCAGTATTTT
TRBV11-2	.	TRBJ1-5	15	TRBD1	CASSPATGGEQPQHF	TGTGCCAGCAGCCCCGCTACAGGGGGAGAACAGCCCCAGCATTTT
TRBV7-3	.	TRBJ2-7	16	TRBD2	CASRPPGRGGIYEQYF	TGTGCCAGCAGGCCCCCCGGCCGGGGGGGCATCTACGAGCAGTACTTC
TRBV5-1	once	TRBJ1-1	13	TRBD1	CASSSQGDTEAFF	TGCGCCAGCAGCAGCCAGGGGGACACTGAAGCTTTCTTT
TRBV28	.	TRBJ2-7	14	.	CASSKPGPSYEQYF	TGTGCCAGCAGTAAACCGGGACCCTCCTACGAGCAGTACTTC
TRBV29-1	.	TRBJ2-7	12	.	CSVSTAVYEQYF	TGCAGCGTTTCGACGGCTGTCTACGAGCAGTACTTC
TRBV5-1	.	TRBJ2-3	16	.	CASSLAQEGITDTQYF	TGCGCCAGCAGCTTGGCACAGGAAGGTATCACAGATACGCAGTATTTT
TRBV19	.	TRBJ1-5	12	.	CASSLQDQPQHF	TGTGCCAGTAGTCTACAGGATCAGCCCCAGCATTTT
TRBV11-2	.	TRBJ1-2	14	.	CASSLTVLGDGYTF	TGTGCCAGCAGCTTAACAGTTCTAGGGGATGGCTACACCTTC
TRBV27	.	TRBJ2-7	17	TRBD2	CASSSLFSGSNPGEQYF	TGTGCCAGCAGCTCCCTCTTTAGCGGGAGCAATCCGGGCGAGCAGTACTTC
TRBV30	.	TRBJ1-1	13	.	CAWSGGLGYEAFF	TGTGCCTGGAGTGGGGGGTTGGGTTATGAAGCTTTCTTT